The 13 T cell receptor beta chains below come from one sample, sequenced in a study of cytomegalovirus exposure and HLA in healthy donors. The PCR contained 60 Vbeta and 13 Jbeta primers. Assay: immunoSEQ multiplex PCR; the TCRdb copy retains only in-frame clones and omits some. The sample yields under 150,000 clones, about 61% seen once. Sequencing used PBMCs. The receptors derive from a young man in good health and CMV-seropositive.

This chain connects TRBV4-2 to TRBJ1-2; TRBD1 agrees at 10 bases. This CDR3 is 14 amino acids long. The V and J ends lost 4 bases and 4 bases, in that order; junction bases with no gene match: 3. Germline-derived CDR1 and CDR2 are LGHNA and YNFKEQ. In DNA form, the CDR3 reads TGTGCCAGCAGCCCCGGACAGGGGGGCTATGGCTACACCTTC. Translating gives CASSPGQGGYGYTF.

The chain joins TRBV4-1 to TRBJ2-5, with D perhaps matching TRBD1 (5 bases). This CDR3 has 13 amino acids. The V gene's germline CDR1 is MGHRA and CDR2 YSYEKL. The V and J ends lost 2 bases and 4 bases respectively, with 8 bases between them. CDR3 nucleotide sequence: TGCGCCAGCAGCCAAATTAGGGGAGAGACCCAGTACTTC. Translated: CASSQIRGETQYF.

V gene TRBV19 combines with J gene TRBJ2-2; perhaps TRBD2 as D (6 bases). V shed 1 base and J shed 4 bases, with 7 bases lying between them. Germline CDR1 LNHDA, CDR2 SQIVND (reference sequence). This CDR3 spans 14 amino acids. The CDR3, as DNA: TGTGCCAGTAGTATAGCCGGGGGCACCGGGGAGCTGTTTTTT. It specifies CASSIAGGTGELFF.

The chain recombines TRBV6-6 with TRBJ2-1, with 7 bases that match TRBD2. Germline lookup yields CDR1 MNHNY and CDR2 SVGAGI (reference sequence). J lost 7 bases, V lost 2 bases, and 11 bases had no gene match. The CDR3 contains 16 residues. This chain's CDR3 is CASSYPQAGAWNEQFF. CDR3 coding DNA: TGTGCCAGCAGTTACCCCCAGGCGGGAGCCTGGAATGAGCAGTTCTTC.

The chain combines TRBV2 with TRBJ1-2, with 7 bases matching TRBD1. Germline V CDR1 and CDR2: SNHLY, FYNNEI. The CDR3 sequence is 13 residues long. V trimming: 8 bases; J trimming: 5 bases; junction bases outside the gene matches: 8. CDR3 region: CASAIRDSYGYTF. The CDR3 DNA reads TGTGCCAGCGCTATAAGGGACAGTTATGGCTACACCTTC.

V and J are TRBV10-3 and TRBJ2-2; D perhaps matches TRBD1 (6 bases). V was cut by 5 bases and J by 1 base, with 8 bases left in between. This CDR3 comprises 14 residues. The germline CDR1 and CDR2 sequences are ENHRY and SYGVKD. The DNA of the CDR3 is TGTGCCATCAGTCCAGGGGTGAACACCGGGGAGCTGTTTTTT. It yields the protein CAISPGVNTGELFF.

This chain connects TRBV30 to TRBJ1-1; D call uncertain. Between the trimmed V and J ends, which lost 1 base and 1 base, there was a span of 7 bases. The germline V gene has CDR1 GTSNPN and CDR2 SVGIG (reference sequence). The length of the CDR3 is 13 residues. The CDR3 DNA sequence: TGTGCCTGGAGTGGTTTGAGGAACACTGAAGCTTTCTTT. Translation: CAWSGLRNTEAFF.

V is TRBV2 and J is TRBJ1-2; no clear D gene. The CDR3 is 14 amino acids. CDR1 SNHLY and CDR2 FYNNEI come from the germline V gene. V lost 7 bases and J lost 0, with 12 bases in between. CDR3 DNA: TGTGCCAGCAATCTATATGCCACTAACTATGGCTACACCTTC. It yields the protein CASNLYATNYGYTF.

This clone was counted a few times. The chain couples TRBV5-1 to TRBJ2-1; weak D call: TRBD2 (6 bases). The V and J ends lost 0 bases and 7 bases respectively, with 14 bases between them. The CDR3 has 15 residues. Germline V gene sequence: CDR1 SGHRS, CDR2 YFSETQ. DNA of the CDR3: TGCGCCAGCAGCTTGGATGGGGGGAAGGCGAATGAGCAGTTCTTC. It specifies CASSLDGGKANEQFF.

The chain employs TRBV5-4 and TRBJ2-7, with unresolved D. Deletions cut 0 bases from V and 2 bases from J, with 12 bases between. This CDR3 contains 15 residues. The V gene's germline CDR1 is SGHNT and CDR2 YYREEE (reference sequence). The CDR3 region has the DNA TGTGCCAGCAGCTTGGGGAGTCACTTCCCCTACGAGCAGTACTTC. Translated: CASSLGSHFPYEQYF.

Note on this clone: An end of the junction does not agree with germline; a read error may underlie this. V is TRBV28 and J is TRBJ1-2; perhaps TRBD1 as D (6 bases). The CDR3 covers 13 residues. In germline, CDR1 is MDHEN, CDR2 SYDVKM. The CDR3 here is CASTSGQPRGLSF. CDR3 coding DNA: TGTGCCAGCACTTCTGGACAGCCTCGAGGTTTGTCCTTC.

This clone was seen a handful of times. The V and J genes are TRBV7-2 and TRBJ1-5, with D tentatively TRBD1 (6 bases). The CDR3 totals 16 residues. The V end lost 2 bases, the J end lost 1 base, and 12 bases lay between the germline ends. Germline lookup yields CDR1 SGHTA and CDR2 FQGNSA. The CDR3 spells CASSLLPRGSNQPQHF. The CDR3 coding sequence is TGTGCCAGCAGCTTACTCCCTAGGGGGAGCAATCAGCCCCAGCATTTT.

This CDR3 reads CASSSGNQPQHF. The CDR3 DNA sequence: TGTGCCAGCAGCTCAGGGAATCAGCCCCAGCATTTT. The V gene is TRBV7-6, the J gene TRBJ1-5; TRBD1 might be the D (5 bases). The CDR3 has 12 amino acids. Per the germline V gene, CDR1 is SGHVS and CDR2 is FNYEAQ. V lost 4 bases, J lost 4 bases, and 5 bases lay in between.